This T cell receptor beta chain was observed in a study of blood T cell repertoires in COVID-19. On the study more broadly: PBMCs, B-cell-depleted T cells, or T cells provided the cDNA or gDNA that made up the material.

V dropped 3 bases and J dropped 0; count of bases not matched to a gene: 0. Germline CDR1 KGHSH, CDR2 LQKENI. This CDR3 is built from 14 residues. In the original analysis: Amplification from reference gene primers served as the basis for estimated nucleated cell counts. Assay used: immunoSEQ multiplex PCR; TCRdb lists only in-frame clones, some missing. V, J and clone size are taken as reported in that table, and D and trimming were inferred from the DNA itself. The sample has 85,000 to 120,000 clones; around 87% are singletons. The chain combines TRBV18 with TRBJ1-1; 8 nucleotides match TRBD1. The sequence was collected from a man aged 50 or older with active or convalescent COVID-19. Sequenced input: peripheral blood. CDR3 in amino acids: CASSPGQVNTEAFF. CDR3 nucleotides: TGTGCCAGCTCACCGGGACAGGTGAACACTGAAGCTTTCTTT.